In its sample, the clone carrying this T cell receptor (beta chain) was seen once. Trimming stripped 3 bases from V and 3 bases from J, with 12 bases between. Germline lookup yields CDR1 MDHEN and CDR2 SYDVKM. This CDR3 comprises 15 residues. The data stem from a study of response to subunit inactivated influenza vaccine. TCRdb analysed the RT-PCR reads with MiXCR anew, one entry per CDR3 protein. The table records around 320,000 distinct CDR3 sequences, 20% to 25% of them present only once. The sequence derives from a man aged 45-69 years who received an inactivated influenza vaccine. V usage is TRBV28 and J usage is TRBJ1-5; possible D gene TRBD1, 5 bases. The material was PBMCs from blood, obtained about 20 months after vaccination. The CDR3 is CASSLGARVNQPQHF. The DNA of the CDR3 is TGTGCCAGCAGTTTGGGAGCCAGGGTCAATCAGCCCCAGCATTTT.